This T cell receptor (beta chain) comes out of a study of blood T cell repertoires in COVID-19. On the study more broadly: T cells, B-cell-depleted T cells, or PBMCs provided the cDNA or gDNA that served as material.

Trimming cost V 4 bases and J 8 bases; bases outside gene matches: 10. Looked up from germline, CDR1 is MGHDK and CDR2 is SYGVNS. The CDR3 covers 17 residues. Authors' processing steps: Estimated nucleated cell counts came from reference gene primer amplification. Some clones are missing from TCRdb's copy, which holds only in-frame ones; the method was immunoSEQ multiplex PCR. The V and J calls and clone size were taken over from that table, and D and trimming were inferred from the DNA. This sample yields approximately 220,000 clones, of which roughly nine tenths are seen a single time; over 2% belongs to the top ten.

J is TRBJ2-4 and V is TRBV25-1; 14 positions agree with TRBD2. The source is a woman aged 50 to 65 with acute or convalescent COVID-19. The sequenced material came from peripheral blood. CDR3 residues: CASSAVGTSGSNYIQYF. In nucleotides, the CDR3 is TGTGCCAGCAGTGCGGTAGGGACTAGCGGGAGTAACTACATTCAGTACTTC.